These 3 T cell receptor beta chains were all obtained from the same sample, sequenced in a study of T-cell memory formation after mild COVID-19. TCRdb re-called the 5' RACE reads through MiXCR, storing one row per CDR3 protein. This table holds fewer than 700,000 distinct CDR3 sequences, roughly 17% found once. The sequenced sample consisted of PBMCs or a T cell subset sorted from them (not recorded which). These receptors were collected from an adult woman who had mild COVID-19 (a few samples of this study predate the infection). Cell type and time point are not known.

The rearrangement links TRBV9 to TRBJ2-1; no reliable D call. Germline CDR1 reads SGDLS; CDR2 reads YYNGEE. This CDR3 comprises 14 residues. V was clipped by 0 bases and J by 8 bases, with 12 bases between them. CDR3 protein: CASSVVGSADEQFF. The CDR3 coding sequence is TGTGCCAGCAGCGTAGTCGGTAGTGCGGATGAGCAGTTCTTC.

This clonotype was picked up a small number of times. The genes are TRBV19 and TRBJ2-7; D may be TRBD2 (6 bases). This CDR3 is built from 16 residues. Germline V gives CDR1 LNHDA, CDR2 SQIVND (reference sequence). V lost 3 bases and J 4 bases, leaving 19 bases between the germline ends. The CDR3 DNA sequence: TGTGCCAGTAGTATCGATCCGGGGGTATCTTCTTACGAGCAGTACTTC. Protein: CASSIDPGVSSYEQYF.

The CDR3 loop is CASSLIPAGETEAFF. CDR3 DNA: TGTGCCAGCAGCTTAATCCCCGCAGGGGAAACTGAAGCTTTCTTT. This chain connects TRBV7-9 to TRBJ1-1, with D perhaps matching TRBD1 (6 bases). Germline lookup yields CDR1 SEHNR and CDR2 FQNEAQ (reference sequence). The CDR3 extends over 15 amino acids. The V end was cut by 2 bases, the J end by 5 bases, with 15 bases between.